The clone carrying this TCR beta chain was counted only a few times. The antigen is not known. CD45RO/CCR7/CD25/CD127/CD95/CD27 separated CD4+ naive, central memory, regulatory and stem cell-like memory cells by sorting. The data belong to a study of beta chain features in type 1 diabetes. Overall study context: In age, gender and cell yields, patients were similar to healthy donors. Study results and limitations: The study found moderately but significantly shorter TCRB CDR3s in all four CD4+ subsets of Type 1 diabetes patients. Since sequencing was performed on cDNA, cells with high TCR expression could be over-represented.

Of the isolated RNA, all was reverse transcribed, and so the sequenced material was expressed TCRB transcripts. About 3.57 million reads per sample were averaged for naive, central memory and regulatory samples. TCRdb keeps only in-frame clones here, not all; method: immunoSEQ multiplex PCR. The sample yields hundreds of thousands of clones, around 15% seen once. This CDR3 has 16 residues. J was trimmed by 3 bases and V by 2 bases; bases with no gene match: 8. Germline V lookup: CDR1 SGHNT, CDR2 YYREEE (reference sequence). The receptor was derived from a man younger than 35 with type 1 diabetes. The chain links TRBV5-4 to TRBJ2-7; TRBD2 matches at 10 bases. Sample: naive CD4+ T cells from blood. CDR3 in amino acids: CASSLRLAGVFYEQYF. DNA of the CDR3: TGTGCCAGCAGCTTAAGACTAGCGGGCGTCTTCTACGAGCAGTACTTC.